This is a list of T cell receptor beta chains from one sample in a study of T cells in localized non-small cell lung cancer. The repertoire was sequenced with immunoSEQ multiplex PCR; TCRdb's copy has only in-frame clones and lacks some. The sample lists 3,000 to 4,500 clones; around 23% were seen once. This specimen was lung tumor tissue, taken before any cancer treatment. These receptors originate from a woman aged 40 to 75 with stage I lung adenocarcinoma. The CDR3 runs from the conserved cysteine through the conserved F or W. The order of the fields is clone size, V gene, D gene, J gene, CDR3 DNA, CDR3 protein. D genes are given only for firm matches. The size entry is marked missing in some rows and otherwise reads once, few, many or a size class.

>.|TRBV11-3|TRBD1|TRBJ1-5
TGTGCCAGCAGCCCACGGCCGGGACAGGGCCATCAGCCCCAGCATTTT
CASSPRPGQGHQPQHF
>.|TRBV1|.|TRBJ2-3
TGCGCCAGCAGCCAAGAGATCACAGATACGCAGTATTTT
CASSQEITDTQYF
>few|TRBV2|.|TRBJ1-3
TGTGCCAGCAGTGAAAAAATTTCGGGGGGTGGAAACACCATATATTTT
CASSEKISGGGNTIYF
>few|TRBV4-1|.|TRBJ2-1
TGCGCCAGCAGCCAAGAACTAGTCGATGAGCAGTTCTTC
CASSQELVDEQFF
>few|TRBV28|.|TRBJ2-2
TGTGCCAGCAGTGGGTACGGGACAAGGGTGTCCGGGGAGCTGTTTTTT
CASSGYGTRVSGELFF
>.|TRBV5-1|TRBD1|TRBJ1-1
TGCGCCAGCAGCCCTGGGGGTGCAGGGGGGGAAAGAGCTTTCTTT
CASSPGGAGGERAFF
>few|TRBV28|.|TRBJ1-5
TGTGCCAGCAGTTCACTACTACAGGGTATTATGTTTAGTGACCAGCCCCAGCATTTT
CASSSLLQGIMFSDQPQHF
>.|TRBV16|.|TRBJ2-1
TGTGCCAGCAGCGGGCCCAATGAGCAGTTCTTC
CASSGPNEQFF
>few|TRBV6-8|.|TRBJ2-3
TGTGCCAGCAGTAGCGGGAGCACAGATACGCAGTATTTT
CASSSGSTDTQYF
>.|TRBV5-1|.|TRBJ2-5
TGCGCCAGCAGCTTGGGGAGGACAGCAGAGACCCAGTACTTC
CASSLGRTAETQYF
>few|TRBV5-1|TRBD1|TRBJ1-4
TGCGCCAGCAGCAGACGGACAGGGCCCGGGGAAAAACTGTTTTTT
CASSRRTGPGEKLFF
>few|TRBV28|.|TRBJ2-7
TGTGCCAGCAGTTTAGTATCTGGCGACTACGAGCAGTACTTC
CASSLVSGDYEQYF
>.|TRBV11-3|TRBD1|TRBJ2-7
TGTGCCAGCAGCTTAGTGGGACAGCACTACGAGCAGTACTTC
CASSLVGQHYEQYF
>.|TRBV25-1|.|TRBJ2-2
TGTGCCAGCAACGCTTTTAACACCGGGGAGCTGTTTTTT
CASNAFNTGELFF